Following are 5 T cell receptor beta chains from one sample sequenced in a study of blood T cell repertoires in COVID-19. Clones were sequenced by immunoSEQ multiplex PCR, and TCRdb holds only the in-frame ones, with some missing. The sample includes 120,000 or so clones, around 70% of them seen just once. Material for sequencing was peripheral blood. The receptors shown here come from a man in his sixties with acute or convalescent COVID-19.

The chain couples TRBV5-1 to TRBJ2-7; perhaps TRBD2 as D (8 bases). The V end lost 4 bases, the J end lost 3 bases, and 17 bases lay between the germline ends. The CDR3 is 15 amino acids. Per the germline V gene, CDR1 is SGHRS and CDR2 is YFSETQ. CDR3 DNA: TGCGCCAGCAGCCCCACACAGGGGACTAGCTACGAGCAGTACTTC. This gives the protein CASSPTQGTSYEQYF.

The chain joins TRBV7-9 to TRBJ2-1; TRBD1 agrees at 8 bases. Trimming removed 4 bases from V and 3 bases from J; junction bases left unmatched: 2. The germline gives CDR1 SEHNR, CDR2 FQNEAQ (reference sequence). The length of the CDR3 is 14 residues. CDR3: CASSSGQGYNEQFF. The CDR3 DNA reads TGTGCCAGCAGCTCCGGACAGGGCTACAATGAGCAGTTCTTC.

The V and J genes are TRBV28 and TRBJ2-7; TRBD1 agrees at 9 bases. Germline V CDR1 and CDR2: MDHEN, SYDVKM. V trimming: 7 bases; J trimming: 2 bases; junction bases outside the gene matches: 6. There are 14 residues in the CDR3. The chain's CDR3 is CASTLGTGTYEQYF. Here the CDR3 DNA reads TGTGCCAGCACTCTAGGGACAGGGACCTACGAGCAGTACTTC.

V and J are TRBV7-9 and TRBJ2-3; 7 bases align to TRBD2. Germline CDR1 and CDR2: SEHNR and FQNEAQ (reference sequence). This CDR3 is built from 15 residues. J lost 0 bases, V lost 3 bases, and 3 bases had no gene match. The CDR3 here is CASSFQAGSTDTQYF. The CDR3 DNA is TGTGCCAGCAGCTTTCAAGCGGGGAGCACAGATACGCAGTATTTT.

V is TRBV7-9 and J is TRBJ1-2; D may be TRBD1 (6 bases). Deletions cut 5 bases from V and 14 bases from J, with 12 bases between. CDR1 is SEHNR, CDR2 FQNEAQ, per germline (reference sequence). There are 10 residues in the CDR3. CDR3 amino acids: CASSGDIGTF. Written as DNA, the CDR3 is TGTGCCAGCAGCGGGGACATCGGGACCTTC.